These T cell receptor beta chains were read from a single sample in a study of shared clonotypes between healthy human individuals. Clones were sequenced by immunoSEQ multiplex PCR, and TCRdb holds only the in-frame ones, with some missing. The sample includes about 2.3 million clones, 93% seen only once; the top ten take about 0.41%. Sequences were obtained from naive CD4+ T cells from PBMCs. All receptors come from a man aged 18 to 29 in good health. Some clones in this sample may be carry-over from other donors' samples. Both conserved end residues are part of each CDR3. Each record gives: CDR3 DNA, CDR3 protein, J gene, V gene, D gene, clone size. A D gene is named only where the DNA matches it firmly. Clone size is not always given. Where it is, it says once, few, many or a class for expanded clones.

CDR3 DNA: TGTGCCAGCAGCGTAGGCCTAGCGGGAGCAGAAGCGAGCTCCTACGAGCAGTACTTC; CDR3 protein: CASSVGLAGAEASSYEQYF; J gene: TRBJ2-7; V gene: TRBV9; D gene: TRBD2; clone size: once
CDR3 DNA: TGCAGCGCCCGAGCAGCGGGAGGGCCCCGGGAGCAGTACTTC; CDR3 protein: CSARAAGGPREQYF; J gene: TRBJ2-7; V gene: TRBV29-1; D gene: TRBD2; clone size: NA
CDR3 DNA: TGTGCCAGCAGCTACTTAGGACGGGGTGGATACAATGAGCAGTTCTTC; CDR3 protein: CASSYLGRGGYNEQFF; J gene: TRBJ2-1; V gene: TRBV5-6; D gene: NA; clone size: NA
CDR3 DNA: TGTGCCTGGAGTGTGGAGGTAGAGCAGTACTTC; CDR3 protein: CAWSVEVEQYF; J gene: TRBJ2-7; V gene: TRBV30; D gene: NA; clone size: NA
CDR3 DNA: TGTGCCAGCAGCTTGGGGGGGCGCGGCACCGGGGAGCTGTTTTTT; CDR3 protein: CASSLGGRGTGELFF; J gene: TRBJ2-2; V gene: TRBV5-6; D gene: NA; clone size: NA
CDR3 DNA: TGTGCCAGTAGGCGACCGGGACAGGGGTCGAATGAGCAGTTCTTC; CDR3 protein: CASRRPGQGSNEQFF; J gene: TRBJ2-1; V gene: TRBV19; D gene: TRBD1; clone size: NA
CDR3 DNA: TGCAGCATGCGGGACTACCGCAACAATGAGCAGTTCTTC; CDR3 protein: CSMRDYRNNEQFF; J gene: TRBJ2-1; V gene: TRBV29-1; D gene: TRBD2; clone size: NA
CDR3 DNA: TGTGCCAGCTCACCACCCGGAGGGGACACCATATATTTT; CDR3 protein: CASSPPGGDTIYF; J gene: TRBJ1-3; V gene: TRBV18; D gene: NA; clone size: NA
CDR3 DNA: TGTGCCAGCAGCCTTAAGGGGAGCCAATCCTACAATGAGCAGTTCTTC; CDR3 protein: CASSLKGSQSYNEQFF; J gene: TRBJ2-1; V gene: TRBV7-3; D gene: NA; clone size: NA
CDR3 DNA: TGTGCCAGCAGCAAGACGGGCGGGAGGAGCACAGATACGCAGTATTTT; CDR3 protein: CASSKTGGRSTDTQYF; J gene: TRBJ2-3; V gene: TRBV7-3; D gene: TRBD2; clone size: NA
CDR3 DNA: TGTGCCTGGAGTTATTCGAAGCAGAAAGGTCAGCCCCAGCATTTT; CDR3 protein: CAWSYSKQKGQPQHF; J gene: TRBJ1-5; V gene: TRBV30; D gene: NA; clone size: NA